This TCR beta chain comes out of a study of blood T cells in healthy people across ages. About the study: T cells yielded about one barcoded beta molecule per two cells through template switching.

CDR1 and CDR2 (germline): SGHAT, FQDESV (reference sequence). Trimming removed 0 bases at V and 4 bases at J, with 9 bases between. This CDR3 region has 14 residues. Study-level results: While age rose, TCR beta diversity per million T cells dropped in a roughly linear way.

About this clonotype itself: The antigen remains unidentified.

With a J-beta primer mix and a sample-barcoded 5' primer, a second PCR ran about 7 to 12 cycles. Via MiXCR, TCRdb re-called the 5' RACE reads, giving one row per CDR3 protein. The data show about 640,000 distinct CDR3 sequences, 58% seen once. Isolating PBMCs gave at least 6 million of these cells per sample. Total RNA amounts of at least 5 micrograms were extracted per sample. Sample: blood. The chain combines TRBV11-1 with TRBJ1-2; no reliable D call. The clonotype originates from a man in his sixties in good health. The CDR3 DNA sequence: TGTGCCAGCAGCTTAGCCGCAGTCGGCTATGGCTACACCTTC. Encoded protein: CASSLAAVGYGYTF.